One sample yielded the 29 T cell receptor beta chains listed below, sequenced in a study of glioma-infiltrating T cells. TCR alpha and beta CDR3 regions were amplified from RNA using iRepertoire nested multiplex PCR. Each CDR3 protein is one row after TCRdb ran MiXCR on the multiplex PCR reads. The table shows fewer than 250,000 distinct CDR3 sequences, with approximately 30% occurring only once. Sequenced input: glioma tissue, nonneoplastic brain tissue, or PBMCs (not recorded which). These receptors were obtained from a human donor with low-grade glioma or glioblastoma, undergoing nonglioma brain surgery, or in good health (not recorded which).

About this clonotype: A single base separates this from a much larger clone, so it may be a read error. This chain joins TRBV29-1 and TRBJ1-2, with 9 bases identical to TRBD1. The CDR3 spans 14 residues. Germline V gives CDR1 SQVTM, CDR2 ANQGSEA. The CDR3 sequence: CSIDTGTGLYGYTF. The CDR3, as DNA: TGCAGCATTGACACCGGGACAGGGCTTTATGGCTACACCTTC.

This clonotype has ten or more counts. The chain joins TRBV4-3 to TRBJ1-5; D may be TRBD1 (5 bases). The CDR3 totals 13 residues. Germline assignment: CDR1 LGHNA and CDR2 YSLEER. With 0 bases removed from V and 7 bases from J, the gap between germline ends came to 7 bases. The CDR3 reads CASSQDRDQPQHF. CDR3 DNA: TGCGCCAGCAGCCAAGATCGGGACCAGCCCCAGCATTTT.

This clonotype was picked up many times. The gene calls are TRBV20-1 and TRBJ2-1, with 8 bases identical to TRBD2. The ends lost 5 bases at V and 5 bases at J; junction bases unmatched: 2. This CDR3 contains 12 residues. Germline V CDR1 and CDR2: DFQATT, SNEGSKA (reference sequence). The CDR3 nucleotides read TGCAGTGCTGTACTAGCGGACAATGAGCAGTTCTTC. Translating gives CSAVLADNEQFF.

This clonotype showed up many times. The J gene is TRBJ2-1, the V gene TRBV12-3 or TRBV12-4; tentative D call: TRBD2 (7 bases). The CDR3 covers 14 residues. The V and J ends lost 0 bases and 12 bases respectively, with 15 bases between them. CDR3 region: CASSLAGGTLVQFF. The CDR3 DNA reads TGTGCCAGCAGTTTAGCGGGAGGGACACTGGTGCAGTTCTTC.

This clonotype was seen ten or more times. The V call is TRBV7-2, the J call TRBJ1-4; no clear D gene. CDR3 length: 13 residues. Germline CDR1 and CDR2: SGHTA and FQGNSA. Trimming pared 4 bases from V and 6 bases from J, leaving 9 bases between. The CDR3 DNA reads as TGTGCCAGCAGCTCTCGAGGATATGAAAAACTGTTTTTT. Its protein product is CASSSRGYEKLFF.

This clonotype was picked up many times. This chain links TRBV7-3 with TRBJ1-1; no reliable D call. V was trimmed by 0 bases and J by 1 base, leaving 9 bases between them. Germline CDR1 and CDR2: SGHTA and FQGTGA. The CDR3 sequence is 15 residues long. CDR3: CASSLTDARNTEAFF. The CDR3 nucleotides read TGTGCCAGCAGCTTAACGGACGCTAGGAACACTGAAGCTTTCTTT.

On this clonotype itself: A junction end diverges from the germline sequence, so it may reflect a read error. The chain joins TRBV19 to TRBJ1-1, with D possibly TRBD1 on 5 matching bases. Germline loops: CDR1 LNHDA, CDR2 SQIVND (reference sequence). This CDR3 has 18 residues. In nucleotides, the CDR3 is TGTGCCAGTAGTATAAACCTCCAGGACATGACCTCGAACACTGAAGCGTTCTTT. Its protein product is CASSINLQDMTSNTEAFF.

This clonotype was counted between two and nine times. The CDR3 nucleotides are TGTGCCAGTAGCTTACCCGGGACAGCGGGAAACACCATATATTTT. Its protein product is CASSLPGTAGNTIYF. J is TRBJ1-3 and V is TRBV19; 7 nucleotides match TRBD1. Trimming removed 6 bases from V and 4 bases from J; junction bases left unmatched: 9. In germline, CDR1 is LNHDA, CDR2 SQIVND (reference sequence). This CDR3 is 15 amino acids long.

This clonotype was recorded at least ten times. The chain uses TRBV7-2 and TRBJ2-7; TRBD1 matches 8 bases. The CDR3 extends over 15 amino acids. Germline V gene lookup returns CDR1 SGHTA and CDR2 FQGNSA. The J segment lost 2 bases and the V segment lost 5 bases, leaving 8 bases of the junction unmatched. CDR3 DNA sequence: TGTGCCAGCAGCCTCGGACAGGGTGGCCCCTACGAGCAGTACTTC. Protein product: CASSLGQGGPYEQYF.

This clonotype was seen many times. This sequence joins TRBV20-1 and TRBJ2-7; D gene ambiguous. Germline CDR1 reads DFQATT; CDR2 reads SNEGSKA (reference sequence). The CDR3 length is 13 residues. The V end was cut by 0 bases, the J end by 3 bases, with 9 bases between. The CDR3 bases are TGCAGTGCTAGAGATAAGGGTTTCTACGAGCAGTACTTC. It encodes CSARDKGFYEQYF.

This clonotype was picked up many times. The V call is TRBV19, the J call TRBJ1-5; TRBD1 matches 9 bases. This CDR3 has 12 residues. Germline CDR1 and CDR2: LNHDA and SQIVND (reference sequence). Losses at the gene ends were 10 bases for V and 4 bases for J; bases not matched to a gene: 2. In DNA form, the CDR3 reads TGTGCCACCGGACAGGGGAATCAGCCCCAGCATTTT. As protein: CATGQGNQPQHF.

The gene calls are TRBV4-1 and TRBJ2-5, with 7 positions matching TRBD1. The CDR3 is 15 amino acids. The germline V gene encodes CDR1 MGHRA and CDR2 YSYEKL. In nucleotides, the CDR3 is TGCGCAAGAAGCCAGGGGGACACCACTGGAGAGACCCAGTACTTC. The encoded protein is CARSQGDTTGETQYF.

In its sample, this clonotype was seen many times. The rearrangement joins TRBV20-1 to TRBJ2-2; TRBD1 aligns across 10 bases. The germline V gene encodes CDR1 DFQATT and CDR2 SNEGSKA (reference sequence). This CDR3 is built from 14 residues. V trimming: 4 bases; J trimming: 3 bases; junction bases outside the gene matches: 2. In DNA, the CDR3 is TGCAGTGCTAAAGGACAGGGGGACACCGGGGAGCTGTTTTTT. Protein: CSAKGQGDTGELFF.

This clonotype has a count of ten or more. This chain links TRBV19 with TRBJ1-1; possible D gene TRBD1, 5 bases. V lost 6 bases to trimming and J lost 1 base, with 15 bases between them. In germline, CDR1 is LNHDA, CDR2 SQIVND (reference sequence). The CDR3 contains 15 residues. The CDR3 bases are TGTGCCAGTAGCCCCATTGACAGACAGAACACTGAAGCTTTCTTT. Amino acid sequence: CASSPIDRQNTEAFF. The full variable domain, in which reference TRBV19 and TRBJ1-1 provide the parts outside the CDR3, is DGGITQSPKYLFRKEGQNVTLSCEQNLNHDAMYWYRQDPGQGLRLIYYSQIVNDFQKGDIAEGYSVSREKKESFPLTVTSAQKNPTAFYLCASSPIDRQNTEAFFGQGTRLTVV.

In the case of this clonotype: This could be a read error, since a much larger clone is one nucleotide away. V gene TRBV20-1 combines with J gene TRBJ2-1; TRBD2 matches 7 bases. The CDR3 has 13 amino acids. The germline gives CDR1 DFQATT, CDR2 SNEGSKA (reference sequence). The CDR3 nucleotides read TGCAGCGTCCGGGACTACCTTCGGAATGAGAAGTTCTTC. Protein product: CSVRDYLRNEKFF.

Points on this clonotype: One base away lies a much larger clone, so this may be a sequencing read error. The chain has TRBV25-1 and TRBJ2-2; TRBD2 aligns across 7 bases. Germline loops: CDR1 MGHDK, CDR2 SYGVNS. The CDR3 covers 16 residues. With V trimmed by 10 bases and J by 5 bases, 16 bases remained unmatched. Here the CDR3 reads CANSWGGLAWTGELFF. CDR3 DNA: TGTGCCAACAGCTGGGGGGGACTTGCTTGGACCGGGGAGCTGTTTTTT.

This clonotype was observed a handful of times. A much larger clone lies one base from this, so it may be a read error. CDR3 nucleotide sequence: TGCAGTGCTAGAAGCAGGGACTGGGCCAAAAACATTCAGCACTTC. It encodes CSARSRDWAKNIQHF. The chain carries TRBV20-1 and TRBJ2-4, with D perhaps TRBD2 (6 bases). The CDR3 loop spans 15 amino acids. Germline-derived CDR1 and CDR2 are DFQATT and SNEGSKA (reference sequence).

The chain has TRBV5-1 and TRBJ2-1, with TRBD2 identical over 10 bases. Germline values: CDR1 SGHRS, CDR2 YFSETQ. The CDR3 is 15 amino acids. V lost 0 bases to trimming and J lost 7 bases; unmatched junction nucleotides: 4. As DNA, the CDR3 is TGCGCCAGCAGCTTGGAAGCGGGAGGGCTTAATGAGCAGTTCTTC. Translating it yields CASSLEAGGLNEQFF.

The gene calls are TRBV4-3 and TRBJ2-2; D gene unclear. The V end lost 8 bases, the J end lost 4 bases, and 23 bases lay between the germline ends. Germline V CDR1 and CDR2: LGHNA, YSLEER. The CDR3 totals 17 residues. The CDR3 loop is CASGLSGPHGFTGELFF. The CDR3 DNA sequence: TGCGCCAGCGGATTGTCCGGGCCCCACGGGTTCACCGGGGAGCTGTTTTTT.

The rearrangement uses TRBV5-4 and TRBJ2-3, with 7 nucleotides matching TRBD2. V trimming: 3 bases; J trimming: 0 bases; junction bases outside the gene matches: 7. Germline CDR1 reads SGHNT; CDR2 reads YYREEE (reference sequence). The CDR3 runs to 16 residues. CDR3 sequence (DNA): TGTGCCAGCAGCTACTCAGCGGGAACTAGCACAGATACGCAGTATTTT. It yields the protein CASSYSAGTSTDTQYF.

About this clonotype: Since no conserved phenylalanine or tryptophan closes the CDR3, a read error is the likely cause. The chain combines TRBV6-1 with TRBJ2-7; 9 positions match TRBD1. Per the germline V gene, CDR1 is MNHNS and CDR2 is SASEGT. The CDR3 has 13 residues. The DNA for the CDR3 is TGTGCCGGCAGTACGGGGACAGGGTTCGAGCAGTACCTC. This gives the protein CAGSTGTGFEQYL.

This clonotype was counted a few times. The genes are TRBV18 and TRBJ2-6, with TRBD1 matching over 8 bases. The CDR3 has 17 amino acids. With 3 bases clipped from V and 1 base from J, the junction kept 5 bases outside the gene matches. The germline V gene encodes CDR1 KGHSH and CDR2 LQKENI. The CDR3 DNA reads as TGTGCCAGCTCACCGGGACAGGCTTTATCTGGGGCCAACGTCCTGACTTTC. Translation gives CASSPGQALSGANVLTF.

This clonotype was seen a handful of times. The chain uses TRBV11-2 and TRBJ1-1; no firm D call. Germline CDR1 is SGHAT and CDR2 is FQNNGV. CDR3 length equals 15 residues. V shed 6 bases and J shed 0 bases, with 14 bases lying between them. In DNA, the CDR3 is TGTGCCAGCAGAACACTAAAGGAGATGAACACTGAAGCTTTCTTT. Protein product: CASRTLKEMNTEAFF.

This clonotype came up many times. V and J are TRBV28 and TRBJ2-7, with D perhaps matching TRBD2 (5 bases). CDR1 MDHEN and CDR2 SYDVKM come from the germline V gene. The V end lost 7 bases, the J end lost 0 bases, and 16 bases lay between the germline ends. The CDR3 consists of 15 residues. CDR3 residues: CASTSASTISYEQYF. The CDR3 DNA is TGTGCCAGCACCTCAGCTAGCACAATCTCCTACGAGCAGTACTTC. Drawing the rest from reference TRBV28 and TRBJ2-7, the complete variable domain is DVKVTQSSRYLVKRTGEKVFLECVQDMDHENMFWYRQDPGLGLRLIYFSYDVKMKEKGDIPEGYSVSREKKERFSLILESASTNQTSMYLCASTSASTISYEQYFGPGTRLTVT.

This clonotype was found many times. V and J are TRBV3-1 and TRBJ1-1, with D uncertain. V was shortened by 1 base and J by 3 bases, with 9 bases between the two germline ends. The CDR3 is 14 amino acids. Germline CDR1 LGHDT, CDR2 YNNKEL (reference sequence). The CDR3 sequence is CASSQGKADTEAFF. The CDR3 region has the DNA TGTGCCAGCAGCCAAGGAAAGGCGGACACTGAAGCTTTCTTT.

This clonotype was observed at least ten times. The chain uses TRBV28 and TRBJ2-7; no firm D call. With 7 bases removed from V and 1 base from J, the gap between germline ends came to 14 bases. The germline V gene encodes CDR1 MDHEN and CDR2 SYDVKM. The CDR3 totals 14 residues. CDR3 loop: CASTASDGSYEQYF. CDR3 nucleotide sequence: TGTGCCAGCACCGCCAGCGACGGGTCCTACGAGCAGTACTTC.

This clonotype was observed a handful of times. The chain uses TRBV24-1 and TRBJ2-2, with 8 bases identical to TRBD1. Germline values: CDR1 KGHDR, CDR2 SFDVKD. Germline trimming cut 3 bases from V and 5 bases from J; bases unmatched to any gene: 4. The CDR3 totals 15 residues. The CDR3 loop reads CATSDGQGRTGELFF. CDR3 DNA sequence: TGTGCCACCAGTGATGGACAGGGACGTACCGGGGAGCTGTTTTTT.

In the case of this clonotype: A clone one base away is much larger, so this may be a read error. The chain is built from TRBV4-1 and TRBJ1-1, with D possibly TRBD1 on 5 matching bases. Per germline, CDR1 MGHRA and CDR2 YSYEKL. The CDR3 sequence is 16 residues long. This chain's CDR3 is CASSYPRGEMNTEALF. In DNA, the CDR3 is TGCGCCAGCAGCTACCCTCGGGGCGAAATGAACACTGAAGCTTTATTT.

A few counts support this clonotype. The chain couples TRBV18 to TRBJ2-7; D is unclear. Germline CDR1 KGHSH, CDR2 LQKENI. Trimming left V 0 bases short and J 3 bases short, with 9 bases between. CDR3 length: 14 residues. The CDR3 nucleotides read TGTGCCAGCTCACCACCGGCAGAAGACTACGAGCAGTACTTC. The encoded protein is CASSPPAEDYEQYF. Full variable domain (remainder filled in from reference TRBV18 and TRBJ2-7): NAGVMQNPRHLVRRRGQEARLRCSPMKGHSHVYWYRQLPEEGLKFMVYLQKENIIDESGMPKERFSAEFPKEGPSILRIQQVVRGDSAAYFCASSPPAEDYEQYFGPGTRLTVT.